The rows below give T cell receptor beta chains drawn from one sample of a study of T cells in Graves' hyperthyroidism and ophthalmopathy. TCRdb passed the multiplex PCR reads through MiXCR, listing each CDR3 protein once. The sample lists about 590,000 distinct CDR3 sequences; about 14% were seen once. The specimen was blood. These receptors originate from a young woman with Graves' ophthalmopathy. Both conserved end residues are part of each CDR3. D genes are given only for firm matches. Clone sizes are given selectively: once, few, many, or a class where the clone is expanded.

D: NA; V: TRBV12-3/TRBV12-4; J: TRBJ2-5; size: many; CDR3: CASSRTYGWEETQYF; DNA: TGTGCCAGCAGTCGCACTTACGGATGGGAAGAGACCCAGTACTTC
D: NA; V: TRBV29-1; J: TRBJ1-1; size: many; CDR3: CSAGEVNTEAFF; DNA: TGCAGCGCGGGTGAGGTGAACACTGAAGCTTTCTTT
D: NA; V: TRBV20-1; J: TRBJ2-3; size: many; CDR3: CSARRESTDTQYF; DNA: TGCAGTGCTAGACGGGAGTCGACAGATACGCAGTATTTT
D: TRBD1; V: TRBV19; J: TRBJ2-6; size: many; CDR3: CASSIGGQGRSGANVLTF; DNA: TGTGCCAGTAGTATAGGGGGACAGGGGAGGTCTGGGGCCAACGTCCTGACTTTC
D: NA; V: TRBV28; J: TRBJ1-5; size: many; CDR3: CASNPRTLGQPQHF; DNA: TGTGCCAGCAACCCTAGGACTCTAGGGCAGCCCCAGCATTTT
D: TRBD1; V: TRBV2; J: TRBJ2-5; size: many; CDR3: CASSENRGETQYF; DNA: TGTGCCAGCAGTGAAAACAGGGGAGAGACCCAGTACTTC
D: NA; V: TRBV6-2/TRBV6-3; J: TRBJ2-3; size: once; CDR3: CASSLTAPELIDTQYF; DNA: TGTGCCAGCAGTCTCACGGCCCCCGAACTTATCGATACGCAGTATTTT
D: TRBD2; V: TRBV20-1; J: TRBJ2-1; size: NA; CDR3: CSARGGGINRRDQQFF; DNA: TGCAGTGCTAGAGGGGGGGGGATAAATCGACGGGACCAGCAGTTCTTC
D: TRBD1; V: TRBV19; J: TRBJ2-1; size: NA; CDR3: CAIKDKQGSSYNEQFF; DNA: TGTGCCATTAAGGATAAACAGGGGAGCTCCTACAATGAGCAGTTCTTC
D: NA; V: TRBV9; J: TRBJ2-7; size: few; CDR3: CASSVGDKDEQYF; DNA: TGTGCCAGCAGCGTAGGGGACAAGGACGAGCAGTACTTC
D: TRBD1; V: TRBV4-3; J: TRBJ1-5; size: NA; CDR3: CASSQGPPGQGVQPQHF; DNA: TGCGCCAGCAGCCAGGGGCCACCGGGACAGGGCGTTCAGCCCCAGCATTTT
D: TRBD2; V: TRBV19; J: TRBJ2-1; size: many; CDR3: CASSTILSGRRYNEQFF; DNA: TGTGCCAGTAGTACCATCCTTAGCGGGAGACGGTACAATGAGCAGTTCTTC
D: NA; V: TRBV3-1; J: TRBJ2-1; size: many; CDR3: CASSQESGSYNEQFF; DNA: TGTGCCAGCAGCCAAGAGTCTGGGTCCTACAATGAGCAGTTCTTC
D: TRBD2; V: TRBV25-1; J: TRBJ2-2; size: few; CDR3: CASSDLRAGLGSDTGELFF; DNA: TGTGCCAGCAGTGATTTGCGTGCAGGACTAGGCAGCGACACCGGGGAGCTGTTTTTT
D: TRBD1; V: TRBV6-2/TRBV6-3; J: TRBJ2-7; size: many; CDR3: CASSYRGTGHYEQYF; DNA: TGTGCCAGCAGTTATCGCGGGACAGGTCACTACGAGCAGTACTTC
D: NA; V: TRBV11-2; J: TRBJ1-1; size: once; CDR3: CASSPGGGGEDTEAFF; DNA: TGTGCCAGCAGCCCCGGCGGGGGCGGGGAGGACACTGAAGCTTTCTTT
D: NA; V: TRBV27; J: TRBJ2-7; size: many; CDR3: CASSSRGRGNEQYF; DNA: TGTGCCAGCAGTTCACGGGGTCGGGGGAACGAGCAGTACTTC
D: TRBD2; V: TRBV6-1; J: TRBJ2-4; size: few; CDR3: CASSEVMLAGARGNIQYF; DNA: TGTGCCAGCAGTGAAGTAATGCTAGCGGGAGCCCGGGGAAACATTCAGTACTTC
D: NA; V: TRBV3-1; J: TRBJ1-1; size: NA; CDR3: CASSQEGFEAFF; DNA: TGTGCCAGCAGCCAAGAGGGGTTTGAAGCTTTCTTT
D: NA; V: TRBV11-2; J: TRBJ2-7; size: many; CDR3: CASSPVGGSTYEQYF; DNA: TGTGCCAGCAGCCCCGTTGGGGGCTCAACCTACGAGCAGTACTTC
D: NA; V: TRBV6-5; J: TRBJ2-7; size: few; CDR3: CASSYSLLQGEQYF; DNA: TGTGCCAGCAGTTACTCGTTATTACAGGGCGAGCAGTACTTC
D: TRBD1; V: TRBV10-3; J: TRBJ2-7; size: NA; CDR3: CAITPGTDEQYF; DNA: TGTGCCATCACCCCCGGGACAGACGAGCAGTACTTC
D: NA; V: TRBV15; J: TRBJ2-7; size: many; CDR3: CATSRGWGRVYEQYF; DNA: TGTGCCACCAGCAGAGGCTGGGGGCGCGTCTACGAGCAGTACTTC